This T cell receptor (beta chain) was identified during a study of identical twins. Germline V gene lookup returns CDR1 ENHRY and CDR2 SYGVKD. The CDR3 contains 14 residues. Deletions cut 7 bases from V and 5 bases from J, with 14 bases between. TCRdb used MiXCR to reprocess the 5' RACE reads, holding one entry per CDR3 protein. The sample has fewer than 550,000 distinct CDR3 sequences; about 16% are singletons. The sample was also reused in another study, on yellow fever vaccine responses in identical twins.

The chain is built from TRBV10-3 and TRBJ2-2, with D maybe TRBD2 (6 bases). This clonotype originated in a woman aged 18-29 years in good health. Sequenced: CD4+ T cells sorted from blood. The CDR3 coding sequence is TGTGCCATCACCCCGGGAGTTCAAACCGGGGAGCTGTTTTTT. Residues: CAITPGVQTGELFF.